Listed below are T cell receptor beta chains from one sample, sequenced in a study of blood T cell repertoires in COVID-19. Repertoires were generated with immunoSEQ multiplex PCR, while TCRdb's copy carries only in-frame clones and drops some. The data contain more than 130,000 clones, 84% of them singletons. Sequenced: peripheral blood. These receptors were obtained from a human donor in a cohort sampled during active COVID-19. Both conserved end residues are part of each CDR3. D genes are given only for firm matches. Not all rows give a size; the values are once, few, many and, for expanded clones, a class.

j_gene | len | v_gene | abundance | d_gene | CDR3nt | CDR3aa
TRBJ2-1 | 11 | TRBV6-5 | - | - | TGTGCTTCGGGTCTAGTCAATGAGCAGTTCTTC | CASGLVNEQFF
TRBJ2-2 | 15 | TRBV9 | - | - | TGTGCCAGCAGCGTAGAGGCAGGTCTCACCGGGGAGCTGTTTTTT | CASSVEAGLTGELFF
TRBJ1-4 | 16 | TRBV6-5 | - | - | TGTGCCAGCAGTTCCGCGACAGTTACAACTAATGAAAAACTGTTTTTT | CASSSATVTTNEKLFF
TRBJ1-2 | 17 | TRBV6-2/TRBV6-3 | - | TRBD1 | TGTGCCAGCAACCCGAGGGGCAGGGGGACAACTAACTATGGCTACACCTTC | CASNPRGRGTTNYGYTF
TRBJ1-4 | 13 | TRBV28 | - | - | TGTGCCAGCAGTAAAGAGTACAATGAAAAACTGTTTTTT | CASSKEYNEKLFF
TRBJ2-3 | 14 | TRBV3-1/TRBV3-2 | - | - | TGTGCCAGCAGCCGCCTGCGTGGCACAGATACGCAGTATTTT | CASSRLRGTDTQYF
TRBJ2-3 | 13 | TRBV7-2 | - | - | TGTGCCAGCAGCTTAGACTTAGGCGGTACGCAGTATTTT | CASSLDLGGTQYF
TRBJ2-1 | 15 | TRBV3-1/TRBV3-2 | - | TRBD2 | TGTGCCAGCAGAGATAGCGGGGGGGCCTACAATGAGCAGTTCTTC | CASRDSGGAYNEQFF
TRBJ1-5 | 12 | TRBV7-2 | - | - | TGTGCCAGCAGCCTCTCCCCGGGGCCCCAGCATTTT | CASSLSPGPQHF
TRBJ1-6 | 14 | TRBV7-9 | - | - | TGTGCCAGCACCTCGGGGGTCGCGGATTCACCCCTCCACTTT | CASTSGVADSPLHF
TRBJ2-7 | 12 | TRBV19 | - | - | TGTGCCAGTAGGCGGGACGGCTACGAGCAGTACTTC | CASRRDGYEQYF
TRBJ2-3 | 18 | TRBV9 | - | TRBD2 | TGTGCCAGCAGCGTAGCGTCTAGCGGGGGGAGAATTGCAGATACGCAGTATTTT | CASSVASSGGRIADTQYF
TRBJ1-3 | 16 | TRBV18 | - | - | TGTGCCAGCTCGGGAGGTTTTAGGTCGTCTGGAAACACCATATATTTT | CASSGGFRSSGNTIYF
TRBJ2-3 | 15 | TRBV2 | - | TRBD2 | TGTGCCAGCAGTAAAGGGACTAGCGGGGGGTATACGCAGTATTTT | CASSKGTSGGYTQYF
TRBJ1-6 | 14 | TRBV6-5 | - | TRBD1 | TGTGCCAGCAGTTACCAAGGGGGCTATTCACCCCTCCACTTT | CASSYQGGYSPLHF
TRBJ1-1 | 14 | TRBV19 | once | - | TGTGCCAGTAGTATTTTGACAGGCTCCACTGAAGCTTTCTTT | CASSILTGSTEAFF
TRBJ2-7 | 13 | TRBV5-6 | few | TRBD2 | TGTGCCAGCAGCTCCGGGACTAGCGTCGAGCAGTACTTC | CASSSGTSVEQYF
TRBJ2-2 | 15 | TRBV19 | - | - | TGTGCCAGTAGTCACGCAACTTCGAACACCGGGGAGCTGTTTTTT | CASSHATSNTGELFF
TRBJ1-1 | 17 | TRBV6-2/TRBV6-3 | - | TRBD1 | TGTGCCAGCAGTCCCGACAGGGGGCGTAACCGGAACACTGAAGCTTTCTTT | CASSPDRGRNRNTEAFF
TRBJ2-3 | 17 | TRBV5-1 | - | TRBD2 | TGCGCCAGCAGATCCCGGACTAGCGGGGTACTGTCGGATACGCAGTATTTT | CASRSRTSGVLSDTQYF
TRBJ2-3 | 16 | TRBV6-1 | - | - | TGTGCCAGCAGTGAAAATAGGGGGTCTTGGTACTATACGCAGTATTTT | CASSENRGSWYYTQYF
TRBJ1-5 | 14 | TRBV15 | once | TRBD1 | TGTGCCACCAGGTTCGGGACAGCAAATCAGCCCCAGCATTTT | CATRFGTANQPQHF
TRBJ2-2 | 15 | TRBV9 | - | - | TGTGCCAGCAGCGAATCTGGACAGAACACCGGGGAGCTGTTTTTT | CASSESGQNTGELFF
TRBJ2-1 | 13 | TRBV5-1 | - | - | TGCGCCAGCAGCCCTACTTCCTACAATGAGCAGTTCTTC | CASSPTSYNEQFF
TRBJ2-1 | 15 | TRBV6-6 | once | TRBD2 | TGTGCCAGCAGACGAGGGACTAGCGGGGTCCATGAGCAGTTCTTC | CASRRGTSGVHEQFF
TRBJ2-1 | 15 | TRBV7-9 | - | TRBD2 | TGTGCCAGCAGCTTAGAGGACGGGGGGTGGAATGAGCAGTTCTTC | CASSLEDGGWNEQFF
TRBJ2-3 | 17 | TRBV5-6 | - | - | TGTGCCAGCAGCTCGGTAACTAGGTCAGGAGGCACAGATACGCAGTATTTT | CASSSVTRSGGTDTQYF
TRBJ2-2 | 15 | TRBV5-1 | - | TRBD1 | TGCGCCAGCAGCTTGGGACAGGGAAGCGCCGGGGAGCTGTTTTTT | CASSLGQGSAGELFF
TRBJ1-2 | 14 | TRBV24-1 | - | - | TGTGCCACCAGTGATCCACTTCTTAACTATGGCTACACCTTC | CATSDPLLNYGYTF
TRBJ1-6 | 17 | TRBV4-1 | once | - | TGCGCCAGCAGCCAGGGACTGGGCCAGACGAGGGATTCACCCCTCCACTTT | CASSQGLGQTRDSPLHF
TRBJ2-7 | 14 | TRBV5-5 | - | TRBD1 | TGTGCCAGCAGCCGGGGACAGGAGACCTACGAGCAGTACTTC | CASSRGQETYEQYF